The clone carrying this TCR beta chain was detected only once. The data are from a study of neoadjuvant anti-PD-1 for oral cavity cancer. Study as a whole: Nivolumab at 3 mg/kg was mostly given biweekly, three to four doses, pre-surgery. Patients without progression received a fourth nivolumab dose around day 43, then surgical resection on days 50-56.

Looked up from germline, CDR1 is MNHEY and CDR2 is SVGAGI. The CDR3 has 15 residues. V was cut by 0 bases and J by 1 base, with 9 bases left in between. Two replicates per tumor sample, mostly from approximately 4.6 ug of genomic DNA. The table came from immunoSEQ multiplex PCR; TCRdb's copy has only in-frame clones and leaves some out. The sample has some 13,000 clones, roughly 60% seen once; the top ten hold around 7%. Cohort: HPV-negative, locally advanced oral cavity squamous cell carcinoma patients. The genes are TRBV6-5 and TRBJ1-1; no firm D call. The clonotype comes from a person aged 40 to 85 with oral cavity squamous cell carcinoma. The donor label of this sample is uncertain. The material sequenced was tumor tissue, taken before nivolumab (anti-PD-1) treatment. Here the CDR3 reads CASSYSIRPNTEAFF. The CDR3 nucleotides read TGTGCCAGCAGTTACTCGATACGGCCGAACACTGAAGCTTTCTTT.